This TCR beta chain was recovered during a study of identical twins (dated by TCRdb to about 2016). In the study overall: To test whether fetal clonotypes persist, this study deep-sequenced TCR alpha and beta repertoires from monozygotic twins, from unrelated adults of various ages, and from cord blood. To rule out contamination, replicate twin experiments were performed at different times with different library preparation protocols. The full study reports these points: In beta out-of-frame sequences, excess twin sharing was weaker, because having fewer shared sequences lowered the signal-to-noise ratio. Invariant T cells such as MAIT and iNKT could partly confound zero-insertion analyses, though diverse VJ usage argued against this for most clonotypes. Because the same donors could not be followed over many years, the conclusions depended on cross-sectional statistical analysis. Fewer insertions were carried by abundant cord blood beta clonotypes; a weaker similar trend was observed in young adult naive repertoires, while no such trend was observed in memory repertoires. Compared with coincidental sharing between unrelated individuals, out-of-frame TCR alpha sequences shared between twins showed an excess of sequences with low generation probability. Out-of-frame TCR alpha sharing in monozygotic twins was systematically underestimated by recombination models, whereas sharing between unrelated individuals was in agreement with the recombination models.

Via the germline V gene (reference sequence), CDR1 is SEHNR and CDR2 FQNEAQ. Relative to germline, V is 3 bases shorter and J is 1 base shorter, with 6 bases between their ends. Reading from cysteine to phenylalanine, the CDR3 counts 14 amino acids. The kept DNA is CDR3 alone, 42 bases in frame from the first base. With respect to this clonotype: There is no known antigen for this receptor. Base qualities are not recorded, but no much larger clone differs from it by a single base.

All donors were healthy Caucasians. Three pairs of female monozygotic twins, all aged about 18 to 29 years, made up the twin cohort. CD4+ and CD8+ T cell populations were isolated with positive isolation kits from Invitrogen. Libraries were built with 5' RACE. TCRdb lists the instrument as Illumina HiSeq 2000. A universal primer binding site was introduced by template switching, and a unique molecular identifier was present in the final cDNA, enabling accurate counting of TCR cDNA molecules. Specific primers in the conserved constant-segment region were used to synthesize first-strand cDNA for TCR alpha and beta chains. To control for contamination, every cDNA library was double barcoded, receiving both a SMART-Mk sample barcode and Illumina barcodes. TruSeq adapter sequences and Illumina sample barcodes were added in two successive PCR steps. TCR alpha and beta cDNA libraries were sequenced on the Illumina HiSeq platform with custom primers. In the authors' own workflow: MiGEC processed the raw reads to extract unique molecular identifiers, while MiXCR was used to determine the CDR3 positions. Recombination models were inferred per individual with the repgenHMM and IGoR tools using an EM algorithm. The tcR package in R was used for shared clonotype analysis, with sharing normalized by the product of cloneset sizes. To study raw recombination free of thymic and clonal selection effects, out-of-frame nonproductive sequences were analyzed. In-frame beta chains were kept once TCRdb had trimmed the public reads at Q25 with fastp and called clones with MiXCR. Entries are consolidated by CDR3 protein sequence, retaining the most common genes and DNA. V and J calls and clone size were set by TCRdb, not the authors. In all, the sample holds 350,000 to 600,000 distinct CDR3 sequences, and 14% of those were seen once. 0.52% of the sample belongs to the ten largest clones.

The same sample was also studied in work on yellow fever vaccine responses in identical twins. The second study reports: According to the authors, in identical twins the way T cells responded to vaccination appeared partly convergent and partly personalized. In identical twins, the study followed T cell clones that responded to the vaccine with precision.

Rearrangement joined TRBV7-9 to TRBJ2-2; no D gene can be assigned with confidence. The receptor was isolated from a young woman in good health. Sequencing was performed on CD4+ T cells sorted from blood. This receptor carries the CDR3 CASSLTRNTGELFF. The sequenced DNA: TGTGCCAGCAGCTTGACCAGGAACACCGGGGAGCTGTTTTTT.